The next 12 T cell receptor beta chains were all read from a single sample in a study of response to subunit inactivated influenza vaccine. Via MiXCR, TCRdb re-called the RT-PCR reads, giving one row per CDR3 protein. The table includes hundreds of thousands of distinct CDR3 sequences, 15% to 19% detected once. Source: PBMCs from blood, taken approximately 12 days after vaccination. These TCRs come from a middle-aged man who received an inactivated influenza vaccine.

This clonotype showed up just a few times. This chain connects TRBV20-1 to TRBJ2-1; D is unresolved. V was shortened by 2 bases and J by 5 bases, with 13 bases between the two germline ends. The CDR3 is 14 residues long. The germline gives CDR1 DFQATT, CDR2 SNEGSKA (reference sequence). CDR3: CSARSGRGHNEQFF. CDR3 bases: TGCAGTGCTAGATCCGGACGCGGCCACAATGAGCAGTTCTTC.

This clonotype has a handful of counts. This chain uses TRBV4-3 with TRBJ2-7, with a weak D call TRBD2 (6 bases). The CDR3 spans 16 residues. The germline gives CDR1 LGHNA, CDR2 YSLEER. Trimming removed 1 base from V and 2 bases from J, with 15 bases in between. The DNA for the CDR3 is TGCGCCAGCAGCCAAGTAGGCGGGATCGACACCTACGAGCAGTACTTC. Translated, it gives CASSQVGGIDTYEQYF.

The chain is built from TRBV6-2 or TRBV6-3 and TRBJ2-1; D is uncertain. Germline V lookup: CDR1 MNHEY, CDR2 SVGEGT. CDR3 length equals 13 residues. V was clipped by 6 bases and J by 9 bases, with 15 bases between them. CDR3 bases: TGTGCCAGCAGCCCCTTAGAGGAGACTGAGCAGTTCTTC. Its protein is CASSPLEETEQFF.

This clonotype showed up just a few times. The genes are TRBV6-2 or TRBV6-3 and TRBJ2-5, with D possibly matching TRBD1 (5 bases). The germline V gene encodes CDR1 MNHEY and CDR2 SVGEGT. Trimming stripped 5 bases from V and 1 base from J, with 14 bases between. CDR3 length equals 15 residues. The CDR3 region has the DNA TGTGCCAGCAGTCCGACCAGACAGACCCAAGAGACCCAGTACTTC. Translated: CASSPTRQTQETQYF.

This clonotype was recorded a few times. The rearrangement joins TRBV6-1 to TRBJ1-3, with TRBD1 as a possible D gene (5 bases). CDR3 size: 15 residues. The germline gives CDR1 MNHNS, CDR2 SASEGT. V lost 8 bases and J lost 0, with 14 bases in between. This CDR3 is CASSRGPSSGNTIYF. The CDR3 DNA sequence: TGTGCCAGCTCCCGGGGCCCAAGCTCTGGAAACACCATATATTTT.

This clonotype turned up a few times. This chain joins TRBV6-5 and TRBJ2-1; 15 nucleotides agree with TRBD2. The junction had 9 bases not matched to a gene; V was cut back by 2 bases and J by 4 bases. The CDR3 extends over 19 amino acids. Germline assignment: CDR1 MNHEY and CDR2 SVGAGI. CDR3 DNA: TGTGCCAGCAGTTACGTCCCGGGACTAGCGGGAGGAGAATACAATGAGCAGTTCTTC. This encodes CASSYVPGLAGGEYNEQFF.

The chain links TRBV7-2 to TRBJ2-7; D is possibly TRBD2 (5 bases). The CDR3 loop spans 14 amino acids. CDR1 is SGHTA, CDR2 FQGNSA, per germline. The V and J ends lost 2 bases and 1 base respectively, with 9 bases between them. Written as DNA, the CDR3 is TGTGCCAGCAGCTTAACTAGTGCATCCTACGAGCAGTACTTC. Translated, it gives CASSLTSASYEQYF.

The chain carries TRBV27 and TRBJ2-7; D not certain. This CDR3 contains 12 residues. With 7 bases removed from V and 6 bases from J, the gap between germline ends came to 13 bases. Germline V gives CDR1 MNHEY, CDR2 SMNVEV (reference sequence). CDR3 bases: TGTGCCAGCATTGGCTTAAAGGGCGAGCAGTACTTC. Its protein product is CASIGLKGEQYF.

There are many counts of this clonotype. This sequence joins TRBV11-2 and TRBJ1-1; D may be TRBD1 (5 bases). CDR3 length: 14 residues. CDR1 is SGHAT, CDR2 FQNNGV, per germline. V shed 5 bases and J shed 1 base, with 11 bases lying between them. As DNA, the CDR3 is TGTGCCAGCAGCCCACAGGTCCCGAACACTGAAGCTTTCTTT. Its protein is CASSPQVPNTEAFF.

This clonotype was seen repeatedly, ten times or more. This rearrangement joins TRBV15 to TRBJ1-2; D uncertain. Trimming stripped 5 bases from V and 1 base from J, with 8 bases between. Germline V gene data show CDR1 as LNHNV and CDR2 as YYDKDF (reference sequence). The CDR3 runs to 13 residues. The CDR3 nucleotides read TGTGCCACCAGCCCCCGGATTAACTATGGCTACACCTTC. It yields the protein CATSPRINYGYTF.

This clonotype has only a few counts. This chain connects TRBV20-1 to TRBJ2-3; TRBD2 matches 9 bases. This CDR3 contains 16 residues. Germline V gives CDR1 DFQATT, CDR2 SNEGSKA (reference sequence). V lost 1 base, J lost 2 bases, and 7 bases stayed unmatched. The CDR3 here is CSARVSLAGITDTQYF. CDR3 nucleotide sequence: TGCAGTGCTAGAGTGTCGCTAGCGGGGATCACAGATACGCAGTATTTT.

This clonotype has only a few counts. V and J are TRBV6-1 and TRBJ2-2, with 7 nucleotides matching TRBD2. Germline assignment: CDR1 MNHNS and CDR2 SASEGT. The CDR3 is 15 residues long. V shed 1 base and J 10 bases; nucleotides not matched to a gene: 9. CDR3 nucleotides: TGTGCCAGCAGTGAAGTGGCGGGGGTTCCCCAGGAGCTGTTTTTT. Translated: CASSEVAGVPQELFF.